This T cell receptor (beta chain) was sequenced in a study of OX40 agonist ivuxolimab in advanced cancers. Assay used: immunoSEQ multiplex PCR; TCRdb lists only in-frame clones, some missing. The repertoire holds 70,000 or so clones, with about 85% as singletons. CDR3 length: 15 amino acids. CDR1 is MNHNS and CDR2 is SASEGT in the germline V gene. V lost 4 bases, J lost 2 bases, and 13 bases lay in between. Points on this clone: Its antigen remains unknown.

Whole-study results and caveats: Clones of CD4+ and CD8+ blood T cells grew by week 6 at doses of 0.1 to 3.0 mg/kg.

The chain recombines TRBV6-1 with TRBJ2-3; maybe TRBD2 (7 bases). This sequence originates from an adult with an advanced solid tumor such as melanoma, head and neck, liver or kidney cancer. The sequenced sample was CD4+ or CD8+ T cells sorted from blood, obtained in a trial of the OX40 agonist ivuxolimab. CDR3 bases: TGTGCCAGCAGTGTGGGGGGGGCCAACACAGATACGCAGTATTTT. Translation: CASSVGGANTDTQYF.